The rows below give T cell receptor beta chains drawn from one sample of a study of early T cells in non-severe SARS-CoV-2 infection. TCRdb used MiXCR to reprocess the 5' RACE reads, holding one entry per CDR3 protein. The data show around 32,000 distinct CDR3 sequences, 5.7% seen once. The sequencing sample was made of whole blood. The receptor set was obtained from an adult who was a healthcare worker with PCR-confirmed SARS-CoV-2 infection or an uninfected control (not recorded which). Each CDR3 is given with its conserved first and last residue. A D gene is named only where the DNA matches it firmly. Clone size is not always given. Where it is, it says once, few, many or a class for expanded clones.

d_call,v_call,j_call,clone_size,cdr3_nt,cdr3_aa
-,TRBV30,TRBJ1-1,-,TGTGCCTGGAGTGTACTTGAGGCGATGTACAACGAAGCTTTCTTT,CAWSVLEAMYNEAFF
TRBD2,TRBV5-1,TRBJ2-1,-,TGCGCCAGCAGCAGTGATACTAGCGGGGGGACGGAGCAGTTCTTC,CASSSDTSGGTEQFF
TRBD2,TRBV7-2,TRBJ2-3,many,TGTGCCAGCACGGGTAGCGGGGGGGCTGGGGGCACAGATACGCAGTATTTT,CASTGSGGAGGTDTQYF
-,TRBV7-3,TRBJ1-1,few,TGTGCCAGCAGCCGGACACAATCTGACACTGAAGCTTTCTTT,CASSRTQSDTEAFF
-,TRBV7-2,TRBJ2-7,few,TGTGCCAGCAGCAGCTCTAACTACGCCTACGAGCAGTACTTC,CASSSSNYAYEQYF
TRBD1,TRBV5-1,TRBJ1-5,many,TGCGCCAGCAGCTCCCAGGGAGGGGGCGAGCAGCCCCAGCATTTT,CASSSQGGGEQPQHF
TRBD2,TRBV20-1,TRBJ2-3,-,TGCAGTGCTAGAGAGTTCCAGCGGGGGGGAGATACGCAGTATTTT,CSAREFQRGGDTQYF
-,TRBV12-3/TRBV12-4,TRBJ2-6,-,TGTGCCAGCAGCGAAAGGGGGGGCTCTGGGGCCAACGTCCTGACTTTC,CASSERGGSGANVLTF
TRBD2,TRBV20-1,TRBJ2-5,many,TGCAGTGCTAGACCACTAGCGGGGGCCACGGTGGGGACCCAGTACTTC,CSARPLAGATVGTQYF
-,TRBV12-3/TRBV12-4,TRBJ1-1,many,TGTGCCAGCAGTTTAGAGGGAAAGAGCACTGAAGCTTTCTTT,CASSLEGKSTEAFF
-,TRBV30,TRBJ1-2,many,TGTGCCTGGAGTGACCTTCCAGGTTCAGCTAACTATGGCTACACCTTC,CAWSDLPGSANYGYTF
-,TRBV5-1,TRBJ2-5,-,TGCGCCAGCAGCGGGGCGGGACCCGGGGAGACCCAGTACTTC,CASSGAGPGETQYF
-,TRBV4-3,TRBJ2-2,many,TGCGCCAGCAGCCAGAGCCCTACAGGGAGCTGGCTGGCGTTGGGCACCGGGGAGCTGTTTTTT,CASSQSPTGSWLALGTGELFF
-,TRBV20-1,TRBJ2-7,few,TGCAGTGCTAGAGAGAGGTCCGGGACTCCTTTAACCGACGAGCAGTACTTC,CSARERSGTPLTDEQYF
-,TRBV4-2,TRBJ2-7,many,TGTGCCAGCAGCCAAGACTGGGACTGGCCCTACGAGCAGTACTTC,CASSQDWDWPYEQYF
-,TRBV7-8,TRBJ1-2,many,TGTGCCAGCAGCTCGGACAGAGCTAACTATGGCTACACCTTC,CASSSDRANYGYTF
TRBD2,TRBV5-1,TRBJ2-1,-,TGCGCCAGCAGCATTATACTAGCGGGGGACAATGAGCAGTTCTTC,CASSIILAGDNEQFF
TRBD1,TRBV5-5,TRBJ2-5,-,TGTGCCAGCAGCTTGGCCGGGGACAGGGTAGAGACCCAGTACTTC,CASSLAGDRVETQYF
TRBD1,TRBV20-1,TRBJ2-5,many,TGCAGTGCAATCGGACAGGGAGAGACCCAGTACTTC,CSAIGQGETQYF
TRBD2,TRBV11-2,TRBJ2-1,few,TGTGCCAGCAGCCAGTTCTCGGGGGGGCTATCCTACAATGAGCAGTTCTTC,CASSQFSGGLSYNEQFF
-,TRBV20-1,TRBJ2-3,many,TGCAGTGCCATATCCCCGACATCTAGCACAGATACGCAGTATTTT,CSAISPTSSTDTQYF
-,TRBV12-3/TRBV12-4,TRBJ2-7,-,TGTGCCAGCAGTTCATGGTCTGGGCAGTACTTC,CASSSWSGQYF
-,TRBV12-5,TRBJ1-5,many,TGTGCTAGTGCCGACAGAGATCAGCCCCAGCATTTT,CASADRDQPQHF
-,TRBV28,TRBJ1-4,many,TGTGCCACCTCCCTAACAGCCCTTAATGAAAAACTGTTTTTT,CATSLTALNEKLFF
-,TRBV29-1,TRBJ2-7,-,TGCAGCGTTGGTGGCAGACTATACGAGCAGTACTTC,CSVGGRLYEQYF
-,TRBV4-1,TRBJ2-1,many,TGCGCCAGCAGCCCCCAATTAGGTTTGGTGCAGTTCTTC,CASSPQLGLVQFF
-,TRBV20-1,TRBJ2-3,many,TGCAGTGCTAGGGGTACTAGCACAGATACGCAGTATTTT,CSARGTSTDTQYF
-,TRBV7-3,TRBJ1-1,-,TGTGCCAGCAGCTTACTCACTGAAGCTTTCTTT,CASSLLTEAFF
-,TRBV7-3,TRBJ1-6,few,TGTGCCAGCAGCTTGGGGGGGCTACAATCACCCCTCCACTTT,CASSLGGLQSPLHF
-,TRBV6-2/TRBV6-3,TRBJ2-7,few,TGTGCCAGCAGTTCGCGGAAAGACGAGCAGTACTTC,CASSSRKDEQYF
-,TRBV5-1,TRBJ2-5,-,TGCGCCAGCAGCTTGGCGGGGCGGAGCCCGGAGACCCAGTACTTC,CASSLAGRSPETQYF
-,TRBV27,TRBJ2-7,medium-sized,TGTGCCAGCAGTACTAGGACGGGCTACGAGCAGTACTTC,CASSTRTGYEQYF
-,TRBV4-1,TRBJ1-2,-,TGCGCCAGCAGTCGGGACTCTTATGGCTACACCTTC,CASSRDSYGYTF
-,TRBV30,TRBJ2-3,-,TGTGCCTGCCTTGGGACGGGGAGGACGGATACGCAGTATTTT,CACLGTGRTDTQYF
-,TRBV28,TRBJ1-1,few,TGTGCCAGCAGTTTAAATGCGTACACTGAAGCTTTCTTT,CASSLNAYTEAFF
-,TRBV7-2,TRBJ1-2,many,TGTGTCAGCAGCCCCCCGCGCGGAGATGGCTACACCTTC,CVSSPPRGDGYTF
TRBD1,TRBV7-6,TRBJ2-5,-,TGTGCCAGCGGGGGACAGCAGTACCAAGAGACCCAGTACTTC,CASGGQQYQETQYF
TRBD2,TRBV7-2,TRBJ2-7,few,TGTGCCAGCAGCGCGGGACTACTCCCTGGCTACGAGCAGTACTTC,CASSAGLLPGYEQYF
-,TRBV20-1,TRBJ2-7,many,TGCAGTGCTAGAAGGGTCGTGCAGTACTTC,CSARRVVQYF
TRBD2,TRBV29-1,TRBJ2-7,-,TGCAGCGATTTCTTAGTACGGGACGGGGGGGAAACCTACGAGCAGTACTTC,CSDFLVRDGGETYEQYF
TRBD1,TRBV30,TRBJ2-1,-,TGTGCCTGGGGACGATACCGGACAGGGTACAATGAGCAGTTCTTC,CAWGRYRTGYNEQFF
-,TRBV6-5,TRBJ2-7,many,TGTGCCAGCAGTTACAACTCAGGGTACTACGAGCAGTACTTC,CASSYNSGYYEQYF
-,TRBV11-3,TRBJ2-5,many,TGTGCCAGCAGCTTACGACAGCAAGAGACCCAGTACTTC,CASSLRQQETQYF
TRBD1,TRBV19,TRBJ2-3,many,TGTGCCAGTTCAACAGGGGGCGGGGGCACAGATACGCAGTATTTT,CASSTGGGGTDTQYF
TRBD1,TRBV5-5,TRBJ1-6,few,TGTGCCAGCAGCTCGGACAGGGAATCACCCCTCCACTTT,CASSSDRESPLHF
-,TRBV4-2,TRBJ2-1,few,TGTGCCAGCAGCCGGGGCCTTGAGCAGTTCTTC,CASSRGLEQFF
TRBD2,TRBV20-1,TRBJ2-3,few,TGCAGTCATAAGACTAGCCGCACAGATACGCAGTATTTT,CSHKTSRTDTQYF
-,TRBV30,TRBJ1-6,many,TGTGCCTGGAGGACAGCGAGGGATTCACCCCTCCACTTT,CAWRTARDSPLHF
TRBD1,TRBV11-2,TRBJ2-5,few,TGTGCCAGCAGGCGCCTACAGGGGAAAGAGACCCAGTACTTC,CASRRLQGKETQYF
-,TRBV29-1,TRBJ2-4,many,TGCAGCGTTGCTTCCTTAGCCAAAAACATTCAGTACTTC,CSVASLAKNIQYF
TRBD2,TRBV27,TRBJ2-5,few,TGTGCCAGCAGTTTGGGGACTCACGGGAGGGAAGAGACCCAGTACTTC,CASSLGTHGREETQYF
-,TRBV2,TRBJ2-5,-,TGTGCCAGCAGTTTCAAGATTCGCGGACGCTCCCAAGAGACCCAGTACTTC,CASSFKIRGRSQETQYF